These 2 T cell receptor beta chains originate from one sample sequenced in a study of blood T cells in healthy people across ages. Alongside a J-beta primer mix, a sample-barcoded 5' primer served in a second PCR lasting roughly 6 to 12 cycles. TCRdb reprocessed the 5' RACE reads with MiXCR, giving one entry per CDR3 protein. The repertoire includes about 930,000 distinct CDR3 sequences, under 35% of them detected once, and about 9.4% sits in the top ten. These data were also reused for a study on T cells of mothers and their children.

Sequencing was performed on blood. All receptors come from a woman aged 35 to 49 in good health.

The J gene is TRBJ1-1, the V gene TRBV20-1, with 8 nucleotides matching TRBD1. The junction had 8 bases not matched to a gene; V was cut back by 0 bases and J by 5 bases. CDR1 is DFQATT, CDR2 SNEGSKA, per germline (reference sequence). This CDR3 has 15 residues. The CDR3 region is CSARDIRGLRTEAFF. For the CDR3, the DNA is TGCAGTGCTAGAGATATCAGGGGGCTGAGGACTGAAGCTTTCTTT.

This clonotype was counted a single time. A much larger clone differs by one base, so this may be a read error. The V gene is TRBV30, the J gene TRBJ2-1; possibly TRBD2 for D (5 bases). The germline V gene encodes CDR1 GTSNPN and CDR2 SVGIG (reference sequence). The CDR3 extends over 13 amino acids. The CDR3 nucleotides are TGTGCCGGGAGTGTCCTCCGATACAATGAGCAGTTCTTC. This encodes CAGSVLRYNEQFF. Looking up the rest from reference TRBV30 and TRBJ2-1 gives the full variable domain: SQTIHQWPATLVQPVGSPLSLECTVEGTSNPNLYWYRQAAGRGLQLLFYSVGIGQISSEVPQNLSASRPQDRQFILSSKKLLLSDSGFYLCAGSVLRYNEQFFGPGTRLTVL.